What follows are 5 T cell receptor beta chains derived from one specimen sequenced in a study of OX40 agonist ivuxolimab in advanced cancers. Library preparation employed the immunoSEQ multiplex PCR assay. TCRdb retrieved this table from immuneACCESS and kept in-frame rearrangements only. Not all clones are present; in checked studies, unresolved V genes account for under half, and no reason is known for the remainder. The sample yields about 77,000 clones; 80% to 95% were counted once. The top ten constitute approximately 2% of the sample. This material consisted of CD4+ or CD8+ T cells sorted from blood, taken in a trial of the OX40 agonist ivuxolimab. These receptors were obtained from an adult with an advanced solid tumor such as melanoma, head and neck, liver or kidney cancer.

This sequence joins TRBV5-1 and TRBJ2-2; 9 bases map to TRBD2. V dropped 0 bases and J dropped 11; count of bases not matched to a gene: 8. CDR3 length: 15 amino acids. Germline CDR1 and CDR2: SGHRS and YFSETQ. CDR3 nucleotide sequence: TGCGCCAGCAGCTTGGGGCTAGCGGGGTCCCCAGAGCTGTTTTTT. Encoded protein: CASSLGLAGSPELFF.

This clone was recorded only once. The chain links TRBV19 to TRBJ1-5; D is uncertain. Germline V gene sequence: CDR1 LNHDA, CDR2 SQIVND (reference sequence). Trimming left V 8 bases short and J 4 bases short, with 12 bases between. The CDR3 is 13 amino acids. The CDR3 loop is CASGGLLNQPQHF. The DNA for the CDR3 is TGTGCCAGTGGCGGACTGTTAAATCAGCCCCAGCATTTT.

The chain recombines TRBV2 with TRBJ2-3, with D perhaps TRBD2 (6 bases). Germline V gene lookup returns CDR1 SNHLY and CDR2 FYNNEI. With 4 bases removed from V and 3 bases from J, the gap between germline ends came to 14 bases. This CDR3 comprises 15 residues. In DNA, the CDR3 is TGTGCCAGCAGTGGCGGCCGGGACTCTACAGATACGCAGTATTTT. Encoded protein: CASSGGRDSTDTQYF.

The rearrangement links TRBV6-1 to TRBJ2-7, with TRBD2 as a possible D gene (6 bases). The ends were cut back, 4 bases at V and 2 bases at J, with 12 bases in the middle. CDR1 and CDR2 (germline): MNHNS, SASEGT. The CDR3 has 14 amino acids. CDR3 DNA sequence: TGTGCCAGCAGTGGGCGGGACCCAACCTACGAGCAGTACTTC. Protein product: CASSGRDPTYEQYF.

V usage is TRBV4-1 and J usage is TRBJ2-3; 10 bases line up with TRBD2. With V trimmed by 1 base and J by 2 bases, 9 bases remained unmatched. The CDR3 contains 18 residues. CDR1 and CDR2 from the germline V gene are MGHRA and YSYEKL. This CDR3 reads CASSQVPSGGRHTDTQYF. In DNA, the CDR3 is TGCGCCAGCAGCCAAGTTCCTAGCGGGGGCCGCCACACAGATACGCAGTATTTT.